One T cell receptor (beta chain) is described in this entry. These data originate in a study of T cell changes during pregnancy in multiple sclerosis. Here immunoSEQ multiplex PCR was the method, and the copy in TCRdb shows in-frame clones only, minus some. This table has approximately 93,000 clones, approximately 90% appearing once. Sample: peripheral blood, taken in the first trimester of pregnancy. The sequence was collected from a female donor in good health, enrolled as a control in a pregnancy study.

CDR3: CASSLTTPGGETQYF. CDR3 nucleotides: TGCGCCAGCAGCTTGACGACACCGGGGGGTGAGACCCAGTACTTC. This rearrangement joins TRBV5-1 to TRBJ2-5, with 7 nucleotides matching TRBD2. From germline, CDR1 is SGHRS and CDR2 YFSETQ. V dropped 1 base and J dropped 5; count of bases not matched to a gene: 8. The CDR3 totals 15 residues.